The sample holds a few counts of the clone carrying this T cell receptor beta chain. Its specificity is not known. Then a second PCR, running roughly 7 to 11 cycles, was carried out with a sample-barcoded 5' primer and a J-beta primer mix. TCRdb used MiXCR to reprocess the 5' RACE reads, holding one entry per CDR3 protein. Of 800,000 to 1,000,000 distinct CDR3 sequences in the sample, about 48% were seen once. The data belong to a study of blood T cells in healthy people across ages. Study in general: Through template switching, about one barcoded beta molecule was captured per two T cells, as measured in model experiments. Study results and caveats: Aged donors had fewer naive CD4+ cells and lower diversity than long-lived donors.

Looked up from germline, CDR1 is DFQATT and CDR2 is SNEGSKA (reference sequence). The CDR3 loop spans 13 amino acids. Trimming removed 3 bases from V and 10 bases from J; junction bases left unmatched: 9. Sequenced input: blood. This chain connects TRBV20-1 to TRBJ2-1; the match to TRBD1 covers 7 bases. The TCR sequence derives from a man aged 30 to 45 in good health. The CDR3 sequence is CSARIDRVGEQFF. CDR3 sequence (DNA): TGCAGTGCTAGGATAGACAGGGTAGGAGAGCAGTTCTTC.